The rows below give T cell receptor beta chains drawn from one sample of a study of regulatory T cells in long-lasting Graves disease. TCRdb passed the multiplex PCR reads through MiXCR, listing each CDR3 protein once. This table holds 400,000 or so distinct CDR3 sequences, around 20% found once. The material was peripheral blood mononuclear cells (PBMCs), obtained when the disease was refractory, from a patient treated with antithyroid drugs. The source of these receptors is a female donor with Graves disease. The CDR3 runs from the conserved cysteine through the conserved F or W. The D gene is left open where the match is weak. Clone sizes are given selectively: once, few, many, or a class where the clone is expanded.

J gene: TRBJ2-2; V gene: TRBV5-1; D gene: -; clone size: few; CDR3 protein: CASSLGFSHANTGELFF; CDR3 DNA: TGCGCCAGCAGCTTGGGTTTCAGCCACGCGAACACCGGGGAGCTGTTTTTT
J gene: TRBJ1-6; V gene: TRBV3-1; D gene: TRBD1; clone size: many; CDR3 protein: CASEQGAHNSPLHF; CDR3 DNA: TGTGCCAGCGAACAGGGGGCACATAATTCACCCCTCCACTTT
J gene: TRBJ1-6; V gene: TRBV28; D gene: -; clone size: once; CDR3 protein: CASRIGAGDNSPLHF; CDR3 DNA: TGTGCCAGCAGAATAGGGGCAGGGGATAATTCACCCCTCCACTTT
J gene: TRBJ2-7; V gene: TRBV2; D gene: -; clone size: -; CDR3 protein: CASSAGFRSYEQYF; CDR3 DNA: TGTGCCAGCAGTGCGGGGTTTCGCTCCTACGAGCAGTACTTC
J gene: TRBJ2-1; V gene: TRBV28; D gene: -; clone size: -; CDR3 protein: CACSLWGLSGNPYNEQFF; CDR3 DNA: TGTGCCTGCAGTTTATGGGGCCTATCGGGGAATCCCTACAATGAGCAGTTCTTC
J gene: TRBJ1-1; V gene: TRBV7-3; D gene: -; clone size: many; CDR3 protein: CASSTSSGRGNTEAFF; CDR3 DNA: TGTGCCAGCAGCACATCATCAGGGAGGGGGAACACTGAAGCTTTCTTT
J gene: TRBJ2-1; V gene: TRBV12-3/TRBV12-4; D gene: TRBD2; clone size: -; CDR3 protein: CASSPDGSGSNNEQFF; CDR3 DNA: TGTGCCAGCAGCCCGGATGGTAGCGGGAGTAACAATGAGCAGTTCTTC
J gene: TRBJ2-3; V gene: TRBV7-2; D gene: -; clone size: -; CDR3 protein: CASSRIGTDTQYF; CDR3 DNA: TGTGCCAGCAGTCGAATAGGAACAGATACGCAGTATTTT
J gene: TRBJ2-4; V gene: TRBV19; D gene: -; clone size: -; CDR3 protein: CARKKGTPEVKNIQYF; CDR3 DNA: TGTGCCAGAAAAAAGGGTACTCCAGAGGTCAAAAACATTCAGTACTTC
J gene: TRBJ2-7; V gene: TRBV10-3; D gene: TRBD2; clone size: many; CDR3 protein: CAISDSSGRAPEQYF; CDR3 DNA: TGTGCCATCAGTGATTCTAGCGGGAGGGCGCCCGAGCAGTACTTC
J gene: TRBJ2-5; V gene: TRBV18; D gene: -; clone size: many; CDR3 protein: CASSPDFKETQYF; CDR3 DNA: TGTGCCAGCTCACCAGACTTTAAAGAGACCCAGTACTTC
J gene: TRBJ2-1; V gene: TRBV28; D gene: -; clone size: -; CDR3 protein: CASSFGGAGVEQFF; CDR3 DNA: TGTGCCAGCAGTTTCGGGGGAGCGGGTGTTGAGCAGTTCTTC
J gene: TRBJ2-7; V gene: TRBV25-1; D gene: -; clone size: many; CDR3 protein: CASSWSDSNEQYF; CDR3 DNA: TGTGCCAGCAGTTGGTCTGACAGTAATGAGCAGTACTTC
J gene: TRBJ1-4; V gene: TRBV4-2; D gene: -; clone size: -; CDR3 protein: CASEKSQATNEKLFF; CDR3 DNA: TGTGCCAGTGAAAAATCGCAGGCAACTAATGAAAAACTGTTTTTT
J gene: TRBJ2-1; V gene: TRBV2; D gene: -; clone size: -; CDR3 protein: CASRAGTSNEQFF; CDR3 DNA: TGTGCCAGCAGGGCCGGTACGAGTAATGAGCAGTTCTTC
J gene: TRBJ2-5; V gene: TRBV5-5; D gene: TRBD1; clone size: once; CDR3 protein: CASSRTGTEEETQYF; CDR3 DNA: TGTGCCAGCAGCCGAACCGGGACAGAAGAAGAGACCCAGTACTTC
J gene: TRBJ1-1; V gene: TRBV10-3; D gene: -; clone size: many; CDR3 protein: CAISQQENTEAFF; CDR3 DNA: TGTGCCATCAGCCAACAGGAAAACACTGAAGCTTTCTTT
J gene: TRBJ2-5; V gene: TRBV12-3/TRBV12-4; D gene: -; clone size: -; CDR3 protein: CATSRADSQETQYF; CDR3 DNA: TGTGCCACATCTAGGGCGGATAGCCAAGAGACCCAGTACTTC
J gene: TRBJ2-7; V gene: TRBV5-1; D gene: TRBD1; clone size: few; CDR3 protein: CASSWRTGGVYEQYF; CDR3 DNA: TGCGCCAGCAGCTGGAGGACAGGGGGCGTATACGAGCAGTACTTC
J gene: TRBJ2-6; V gene: TRBV5-1; D gene: -; clone size: -; CDR3 protein: CASSPDPGANVLTF; CDR3 DNA: TGCGCCAGCAGCCCGGACCCTGGGGCCAACGTCCTGACTTTC
J gene: TRBJ2-7; V gene: TRBV7-2; D gene: -; clone size: many; CDR3 protein: CASSPIPLGGEQYF; CDR3 DNA: TGTGCCAGCAGCCCTATCCCTCTCGGCGGCGAGCAGTACTTC
J gene: TRBJ1-2; V gene: TRBV2; D gene: -; clone size: many; CDR3 protein: CASSDFTSNYGYTF; CDR3 DNA: TGTGCCAGCAGTGACTTCACCTCTAACTATGGCTACACCTTC
J gene: TRBJ2-5; V gene: TRBV19; D gene: TRBD2; clone size: few; CDR3 protein: CASSFSGRDQETQYF; CDR3 DNA: TGTGCCAGTAGTTTTAGCGGGCGGGACCAAGAGACCCAGTACTTC
J gene: TRBJ2-2; V gene: TRBV29-1; D gene: TRBD1; clone size: -; CDR3 protein: CSVLGTGFTGELFF; CDR3 DNA: TGCAGCGTTTTGGGGACAGGGTTCACCGGGGAGCTGTTTTTT
J gene: TRBJ2-7; V gene: TRBV5-5; D gene: -; clone size: -; CDR3 protein: CASSSPCEQYF; CDR3 DNA: TGTGCCAGCAGCTCGCCATGCGAGCAGTACTTC
J gene: TRBJ2-6; V gene: TRBV14; D gene: -; clone size: -; CDR3 protein: CASSQDLASGTSGANVLTF; CDR3 DNA: TGTGCCAGCAGCCAAGACCTGGCGTCAGGGACCTCTGGGGCCAACGTCCTGACTTTC
J gene: TRBJ1-2; V gene: TRBV24-1; D gene: -; clone size: many; CDR3 protein: CATSDTGQLYGYTF; CDR3 DNA: TGTGCCACCAGTGACACTGGACAGCTCTATGGCTACACCTTC
J gene: TRBJ2-5; V gene: TRBV10-3; D gene: -; clone size: few; CDR3 protein: CAISEQQTQYF; CDR3 DNA: TGTGCCATCAGTGAACAGCAGACCCAGTACTTC
J gene: TRBJ1-4; V gene: TRBV30; D gene: -; clone size: few; CDR3 protein: CAWRGPTNEKLFF; CDR3 DNA: TGTGCCTGGAGAGGGCCAACTAATGAAAAACTGTTTTTT
J gene: TRBJ1-1; V gene: TRBV29-1; D gene: -; clone size: many; CDR3 protein: CSVVGRENTEAFF; CDR3 DNA: TGCAGCGTTGTTGGCAGGGAGAACACTGAAGCTTTCTTT
J gene: TRBJ2-7; V gene: TRBV25-1; D gene: TRBD1; clone size: many; CDR3 protein: CASSEFRQGAYEQYF; CDR3 DNA: TGTGCCAGCAGTGAATTCCGACAGGGAGCCTACGAGCAGTACTTC
J gene: TRBJ2-7; V gene: TRBV28; D gene: -; clone size: -; CDR3 protein: CASSPGGISEQYF; CDR3 DNA: TGTGCCAGCAGCCCGGGTGGGATTAGCGAGCAGTACTTC
J gene: TRBJ2-7; V gene: TRBV5-6; D gene: -; clone size: -; CDR3 protein: CASSTVGPEVEQYF; CDR3 DNA: TGTGCCAGCAGCACCGTAGGTCCGGAGGTCGAGCAGTACTTC
J gene: TRBJ2-1; V gene: TRBV4-1; D gene: TRBD2; clone size: few; CDR3 protein: CASSQSLAGGPYNEQFF; CDR3 DNA: TGCGCCAGCAGCCAATCTCTAGCGGGGGGACCCTACAATGAGCAGTTCTTC
J gene: TRBJ1-2; V gene: TRBV18; D gene: -; clone size: -; CDR3 protein: CASSPSGAHGYTF; CDR3 DNA: TGTGCCAGCTCACCATCAGGGGCCCATGGCTACACCTTC
J gene: TRBJ2-2; V gene: TRBV6-1; D gene: TRBD1; clone size: -; CDR3 protein: CASRVTGDTGELFF; CDR3 DNA: TGTGCCAGCAGGGTCACAGGGGACACCGGGGAGCTGTTTTTT
J gene: TRBJ2-2; V gene: TRBV2; D gene: -; clone size: -; CDR3 protein: CASSQLDRSDTGELFF; CDR3 DNA: TGTGCCAGCAGTCAGCTAGATCGCTCCGACACCGGGGAGCTGTTTTTT
J gene: TRBJ1-2; V gene: TRBV11-2; D gene: -; clone size: many; CDR3 protein: CASSPLTSRGYTF; CDR3 DNA: TGTGCCAGCAGCCCACTGACTTCGAGGGGCTACACCTTC
J gene: TRBJ2-2; V gene: TRBV19; D gene: TRBD2; clone size: few; CDR3 protein: CASNSPGLAGAIGELFF; CDR3 DNA: TGTGCCAGTAATTCCCCTGGACTAGCGGGAGCAATCGGGGAGCTGTTTTTT
J gene: TRBJ2-5; V gene: TRBV2; D gene: -; clone size: many; CDR3 protein: CASRRGGTDQETQYF; CDR3 DNA: TGTGCCAGCAGGCGCGGAGGGACCGACCAAGAGACCCAGTACTTC
J gene: TRBJ2-5; V gene: TRBV18; D gene: -; clone size: many; CDR3 protein: CASSPGVETQYF; CDR3 DNA: TGTGCCAGCTCACCAGGGGTCGAGACCCAGTACTTC
J gene: TRBJ2-1; V gene: TRBV2; D gene: -; clone size: -; CDR3 protein: CASSDEAVSYNEQFF; CDR3 DNA: TGTGCCAGCAGTGATGAAGCGGTCTCCTACAATGAGCAGTTCTTC
J gene: TRBJ2-7; V gene: TRBV6-6; D gene: -; clone size: few; CDR3 protein: CASSYSELVGTYEQYF; CDR3 DNA: TGTGCCAGCAGTTACTCGGAACTAGTGGGTACCTACGAGCAGTACTTC
J gene: TRBJ1-2; V gene: TRBV28; D gene: -; clone size: many; CDR3 protein: CASSPLFYYGYTF; CDR3 DNA: TGTGCCAGCAGTCCCCTATTTTACTATGGCTACACCTTC
J gene: TRBJ1-2; V gene: TRBV20-1; D gene: TRBD1; clone size: many; CDR3 protein: CSAKGTESYGYTF; CDR3 DNA: TGCAGTGCTAAAGGGACAGAAAGCTATGGCTACACCTTC
J gene: TRBJ2-7; V gene: TRBV27; D gene: TRBD2; clone size: few; CDR3 protein: CASSIRLAGDRYEQYF; CDR3 DNA: TGTGCCAGCAGTATCAGACTAGCGGGAGATCGCTACGAGCAGTACTTC
J gene: TRBJ1-4; V gene: TRBV28; D gene: -; clone size: many; CDR3 protein: CASSAPTNEKLFF; CDR3 DNA: TGTGCCAGCAGTGCACCAACTAATGAAAAACTGTTTTTT
J gene: TRBJ1-6; V gene: TRBV28; D gene: -; clone size: many; CDR3 protein: CASSKGLKSPLHF; CDR3 DNA: TGTGCCAGCAGTAAGGGGTTAAAATCACCCCTCCACTTT
J gene: TRBJ2-7; V gene: TRBV6-1; D gene: TRBD2; clone size: many; CDR3 protein: CASSDGLAGGSPYEQYF; CDR3 DNA: TGTGCCAGTAGTGACGGACTAGCGGGAGGGTCACCCTACGAGCAGTACTTC
J gene: TRBJ2-7; V gene: TRBV20-1; D gene: -; clone size: -; CDR3 protein: CSARGHRTDLYEQYF; CDR3 DNA: TGCAGTGCTAGAGGGCATCGGACAGACCTCTACGAGCAGTACTTC
J gene: TRBJ1-2; V gene: TRBV6-1; D gene: -; clone size: few; CDR3 protein: CASTIRIGDGYTF; CDR3 DNA: TGTGCCAGCACCATTCGCATAGGGGATGGCTACACCTTC
J gene: TRBJ1-1; V gene: TRBV5-1; D gene: -; clone size: -; CDR3 protein: CASRRRDGPNTEAFF; CDR3 DNA: TGCGCCAGCAGGCGCCGGGACGGTCCGAACACTGAAGCTTTCTTT
J gene: TRBJ2-7; V gene: TRBV11-1; D gene: TRBD2; clone size: many; CDR3 protein: CASSFSSSGSYEQYF; CDR3 DNA: TGTGCCAGCAGCTTTTCGTCTAGCGGGAGCTACGAGCAGTACTTC